Shown below are 25 T cell receptor beta chains from a single sample sequenced in a study of cytomegalovirus exposure and HLA in healthy donors. Primers: 60 Vbeta forward and 13 Jbeta reverse. Clones were sequenced by immunoSEQ multiplex PCR, and TCRdb holds only the in-frame ones, with some missing. The table lists some 160,000 clones, roughly 80% of them singletons. Material: PBMCs. The source is a male donor in good health and CMV-seropositive.

Only a few counts were recorded for this clone. The junction differs from germline at one of its ends, possibly a read error. This sequence joins TRBV7-3 and TRBJ2-1; D not resolved. CDR1 and CDR2 (germline): SGHTA, FQGTGA. This CDR3 spans 13 amino acids. The CDR3 nucleotides read TGTGCCAGCAGCCTAACTGAGCGCAATGAGCAGTTCTTC. Translating it yields CASSLTERNEQFF.

The chain has TRBV5-1 and TRBJ1-2; D gene ambiguous. Germline CDR1 is SGHRS and CDR2 is YFSETQ. V lost 6 bases to trimming and J lost 5 bases, with 23 bases between them. There are 16 residues in the CDR3. This CDR3 is CASTLRGGTRGYGYTF. CDR3 sequence (DNA): TGCGCCAGCACCTTACGGGGTGGTACCCGGGGATATGGCTACACCTTC.

This chain links TRBV25-1 with TRBJ2-3; D is perhaps TRBD1 (7 bases). This CDR3 contains 14 residues. Germline V gives CDR1 MGHDK, CDR2 SYGVNS. V was cut by 4 bases and J by 7 bases, with 15 bases left in between. The CDR3: CASSVGGTVNTQYF. CDR3 in DNA: TGTGCCAGCAGTGTGGGCGGGACAGTTAATACGCAGTATTTT.

This chain links TRBV7-2 with TRBJ2-3, with D unclear. V was trimmed by 6 bases and J by 1 base, leaving 8 bases between them. Germline CDR1 reads SGHTA; CDR2 reads FQGNSA. This CDR3 has 13 residues. CDR3 residues: CASRPPGTDTQYF. CDR3 coding DNA: TGTGCCAGCAGGCCCCCGGGCACAGATACGCAGTATTTT.

V and J are TRBV30 and TRBJ1-1, with TRBD1 as a possible D gene (5 bases). From germline, CDR1 is GTSNPN and CDR2 SVGIG (reference sequence). This CDR3 is 12 amino acids long. Trimming took off 5 bases at V and 0 bases at J, with 7 bases between the two ends. CDR3 loop: CAWEGVNTEAFF. CDR3 coding DNA: TGTGCCTGGGAAGGGGTGAACACTGAAGCTTTCTTT.

The chain joins TRBV14 to TRBJ2-7; weak D call: TRBD1 (5 bases). This CDR3 is 15 amino acids long. The germline V and J ends were trimmed by 0 bases and 5 bases, with 14 bases remaining between them. The germline V gene has CDR1 SGHDN and CDR2 FVKESK. CDR3 nucleotides: TGTGCCAGCAGCCAAGATCCGCAGGGCTACAACGAGCAGTACTTC. Its translation is CASSQDPQGYNEQYF.

V and J are TRBV7-6 and TRBJ2-7, with a weak D call TRBD2 (6 bases). Per germline, CDR1 SGHVS and CDR2 FNYEAQ. The length of the CDR3 is 14 residues. Trimming took 5 bases from V and 1 from J, leaving 12 bases between them. Written as DNA, the CDR3 is TGTGCCAGCAGCCCGGAGGGTGGGTCCTACGAGCAGTACTTC. Its protein product is CASSPEGGSYEQYF.

J is TRBJ2-7 and V is TRBV6-1; 15 bases align to TRBD2. The V and J ends lost 7 bases and 7 bases, in that order; junction bases with no gene match: 8. Per the germline V gene, CDR1 is MNHNS and CDR2 is SASEGT. This CDR3 comprises 15 residues. In DNA, the CDR3 is TGTGCCAGCAACGGACTAGCGGGAGGGCTGGGAGAGCAGTACTTC. The encoded protein is CASNGLAGGLGEQYF.

The chain recombines TRBV14 with TRBJ2-7; 7 nucleotides align to TRBD1. With 3 bases clipped from V and 6 bases from J, the junction kept 5 bases outside the gene matches. The CDR3 contains 13 residues. The germline V gene encodes CDR1 SGHDN and CDR2 FVKESK. CDR3: CASSQQQGTEQYF. CDR3 bases: TGTGCCAGCAGCCAGCAACAGGGGACCGAGCAGTACTTC.

The chain combines TRBV2 with TRBJ1-1; TRBD1 matches 7 bases. The CDR3 is 14 residues long. Germline V gene lookup returns CDR1 SNHLY and CDR2 FYNNEI. J gave up 2 bases and V 8 bases, and 8 bases lay outside the gene matches. This CDR3 is CASADRRLNTEAFF. CDR3 nucleotides: TGTGCCAGCGCGGACAGGAGGCTTAACACTGAAGCTTTCTTT.

The rearrangement links TRBV5-1 to TRBJ2-3; 11 bases match TRBD2. CDR1 SGHRS and CDR2 YFSETQ come from the germline V gene. Germline trimming cut 4 bases from V and 6 bases from J; bases unmatched to any gene: 13. The CDR3 covers 17 residues. The CDR3 protein is CASSPDLAGGVSDTQYF. CDR3 nucleotides: TGCGCCAGCAGCCCCGATCTAGCGGGAGGCGTCTCGGATACGCAGTATTTT.

The chain recombines TRBV2 with TRBJ2-5; D uncertain. The germline CDR1 and CDR2 sequences are SNHLY and FYNNEI. CDR3 size: 11 residues. The V end lost 5 bases, the J end lost 5 bases, and 6 bases lay between the germline ends. CDR3 sequence: CASSLEETQYF. The CDR3 bases are TGTGCCAGCAGTCTAGAGGAGACCCAGTACTTC.

This sequence joins TRBV19 and TRBJ2-5; the match to TRBD2 covers 7 bases. This CDR3 is built from 13 residues. The ends lost 9 bases at V and 0 bases at J; junction bases unmatched: 4. CDR1 is LNHDA, CDR2 SQIVND, per germline (reference sequence). The CDR3, as DNA: TGTGCCAGCCGCCGGGAGGACCAAGAGACCCAGTACTTC. Residues: CASRREDQETQYF.

In the case of this clone: The junction departs from germline at one end; a sequencing error may be responsible. The V gene is TRBV7-9, the J gene TRBJ2-7; no clear D gene. Looked up from germline, CDR1 is SEHNR and CDR2 is FQNEAQ (reference sequence). There are 11 residues in the CDR3. The CDR3 is CSSSLSFEQYF. For the CDR3, the DNA is TGTTCCAGCAGCTTATCATTCGAGCAGTACTTC.

The chain carries TRBV7-9 and TRBJ2-7; D perhaps matches TRBD2 (5 bases). The germline V and J ends were trimmed by 11 bases and 2 bases, with 7 bases remaining between them. Germline CDR1 and CDR2: SEHNR and FQNEAQ (reference sequence). The CDR3 spans 10 residues. CDR3: CADYPYEQYF. As DNA, the CDR3 is TGTGCCGACTACCCCTACGAGCAGTACTTC.

The chain recombines TRBV5-1 with TRBJ2-7; a weak D match, TRBD2 (6 bases). The CDR3 is 15 residues long. The V gene lost 0 bases and the J gene lost 3 bases, with 13 bases spanning the gap. Germline lookup yields CDR1 SGHRS and CDR2 YFSETQ. The CDR3 coding sequence is TGCGCCAGCAGCTTGGATGTCGGGAGCCGCTACGAGCAGTACTTC. It specifies CASSLDVGSRYEQYF. Full variable domain (rest looked up from reference TRBV5-1 and TRBJ2-7): KAGVTQTPRYLIKTRGQQVTLSCSPISGHRSVSWYQQTPGQGLQFLFEYFSETQRNKGNFPGRFSGRQFSNSRSEMNVSTLELGDSALYLCASSLDVGSRYEQYFGPGTRLTVT.

In this sample, this clone turned up once. The chain couples TRBV11-3 to TRBJ2-1; D is perhaps TRBD2 (6 bases). The germline gives CDR1 SGHNT, CDR2 YENEEA. The CDR3 sequence is 12 residues long. The V and J ends lost 3 bases and 9 bases respectively, with 9 bases between them. CDR3 in DNA: TGTGCCAGCAGCTTCCGGGACTCTGAGCAGTTCTTC. Its translation is CASSFRDSEQFF.

This clone was found a few times. The CDR3 sequence: CASSVTGVGETQYF. Written as DNA, the CDR3 is TGTGCCAGCAGCGTAACAGGGGTCGGAGAGACCCAGTACTTC. V and J are TRBV13 and TRBJ2-5, with TRBD1 identical over 7 bases. The J segment lost 4 bases and the V segment lost 5 bases, leaving 7 bases of the junction unmatched. The germline CDR1 and CDR2 sequences are PRHDT and FYEKMQ (reference sequence). The CDR3 has 14 amino acids.

In its sample, this clone was seen a few times. V is TRBV11-2 and J is TRBJ2-1; D may be TRBD2 (6 bases). CDR3 length equals 15 residues. V gave up 5 bases and J gave up 4 bases, with 15 bases separating them. Germline V gene sequence: CDR1 SGHAT, CDR2 FQNNGV. CDR3 amino acids: CASSARDSSYNEQFF. CDR3 coding DNA: TGTGCCAGCAGCGCCCGGGACTCCTCATACAATGAGCAGTTCTTC.

The chain carries TRBV5-1 and TRBJ1-5; D is possibly TRBD1 (5 bases). The CDR3 runs 15 residues. Trimming took off 0 bases at V and 5 bases at J, with 12 bases between the two ends. Germline CDR1 reads SGHRS; CDR2 reads YFSETQ. Here the CDR3 reads CASSLGGVGYQPQHF. The CDR3 DNA follows: TGCGCCAGCAGCTTGGGGGGCGTGGGGTATCAGCCCCAGCATTTT.

This sequence joins TRBV30 and TRBJ1-2, with D unresolved. Germline loops: CDR1 GTSNPN, CDR2 SVGIG (reference sequence). The CDR3 runs 11 residues. With 1 base removed from V and 8 bases from J, the gap between germline ends came to 8 bases. The DNA of the CDR3 is TGTGCCTGGAGTGCTGCGGGAGGCTACACCTTC. This gives the protein CAWSAAGGYTF.

This clone has more than one count but fewer than ten. This chain links TRBV28 with TRBJ2-7; TRBD1 aligns across 10 bases. After removal of 6 bases from V and 7 bases from J, the junction contained 12 bases not matched to a gene. Germline CDR1 reads MDHEN; CDR2 reads SYDVKM. The CDR3 length is 15 residues. CDR3: CASSVRDRGLSEQYF. The CDR3 DNA follows: TGTGCCAGCAGCGTGAGGGACAGGGGTTTGAGTGAGCAGTACTTC. Supplemented by reference TRBV28 and TRBJ2-7, the full variable domain reads DVKVTQSSRYLVKRTGEKVFLECVQDMDHENMFWYRQDPGLGLRLIYFSYDVKMKEKGDIPEGYSVSREKKERFSLILESASTNQTSMYLCASSVRDRGLSEQYFGPGTRLTVT.

J is TRBJ2-6 and V is TRBV5-4, with 9 bases that match TRBD2. V shed 4 bases and J 0 bases; nucleotides not matched to a gene: 8. This CDR3 has 18 amino acids. The germline V gene encodes CDR1 SGHNT and CDR2 YYREEE (reference sequence). CDR3 in amino acids: CASSPSGGGVSGANVLTF. The DNA for the CDR3 is TGTGCCAGCAGCCCCTCAGGCGGGGGGGTCTCTGGGGCCAACGTCCTGACTTTC.

The rearrangement joins TRBV27 to TRBJ2-5, with 11 bases identical to TRBD2. Germline CDR1 and CDR2: MNHEY and SMNVEV (reference sequence). J gave up 1 base and V 3 bases, and 7 bases lay outside the gene matches. The CDR3 length is 17 residues. DNA for the CDR3: TGTGCCAGCAGTTTCAACCTCGGGACTAGCGGCCAAGAGACCCAGTACTTC. Residues: CASSFNLGTSGQETQYF.

The chain is built from TRBV5-1 and TRBJ2-3; tentatively, D is TRBD1 (5 bases). The germline gives CDR1 SGHRS, CDR2 YFSETQ. Trimming removed 3 bases at V and 4 bases at J, with 15 bases between. The CDR3 sequence is 15 residues long. CDR3: CASSSDPWGADTQYF. The CDR3 DNA is TGCGCCAGCAGCTCGGACCCTTGGGGCGCAGATACGCAGTATTTT.